Here is one T cell receptor beta chain with its context. What it binds is not known. A multiplex PCR was run with 60 Vbeta primers and 13 Jbeta primers. Repertoires were generated with immunoSEQ multiplex PCR, while TCRdb's copy carries only in-frame clones and drops some. The sample table includes roughly 40,000 clones. The sample originates from a study of cytomegalovirus exposure and HLA in healthy donors. Study observations and caveats: A missense variant in DCLRE1C was later tied to TCR beta V- and J-gene trimming.

CDR1 and CDR2 from the germline V gene are SQVTM and ANQGSEA. The CDR3 runs to 11 residues. V was cut by 5 bases and J by 4 bases, with 7 bases left in between. This clonotype originated in a man aged 25-45 years in good health and CMV-seronegative. The chain joins TRBV29-1 to TRBJ2-3; possible D gene TRBD1, 6 bases. Sample: PBMCs. The CDR3 sequence: CSVPGADTQYF. CDR3 coding DNA: TGCAGCGTTCCAGGGGCAGATACGCAGTATTTT.